This TCR beta chain was observed in a study of cytomegalovirus exposure and HLA in healthy donors. Broader study findings: According to a later analysis, TCR clusters from the first cohort tended to co-occur in the 120 or so validation repertoires. Cytomegalovirus-associated TCR beta chains were listed, numbering around 150. Cytomegalovirus status, reportedly, was diagnosed with high specificity and sensitivity by the classifier.

Of note for this clone: As yet, its antigen is unknown.

The CDR3 runs to 16 residues. Germline CDR1 is LNHDA and CDR2 is SQIVND (reference sequence). Trimming cost V 7 bases and J 3 bases, with 22 bases left between them. This table comes from immunoSEQ multiplex PCR, and its TCRdb copy is limited to in-frame clones, with some not included. This sample carries 150,000 to 200,000 clones, approximately 89% of them seen once, and the ten largest clones take less than 9.5%. The chain combines TRBV19 with TRBJ2-7; maybe TRBD1 (6 bases). The sample taken for sequencing was PBMCs. This receptor was obtained from a man aged 25 to 40 in good health and CMV-seropositive. The CDR3 region is CASTLKTGLGVYEQYF. As DNA, the CDR3 is TGTGCCAGTACCTTGAAAACAGGGTTGGGAGTCTACGAGCAGTACTTC. Looking up the rest from reference TRBV19 and TRBJ2-7 gives the full variable domain: DGGITQSPKYLFRKEGQNVTLSCEQNLNHDAMYWYRQDPGQGLRLIYYSQIVNDFQKGDIAEGYSVSREKKESFPLTVTSAQKNPTAFYLCASTLKTGLGVYEQYFGPGTRLTVT.